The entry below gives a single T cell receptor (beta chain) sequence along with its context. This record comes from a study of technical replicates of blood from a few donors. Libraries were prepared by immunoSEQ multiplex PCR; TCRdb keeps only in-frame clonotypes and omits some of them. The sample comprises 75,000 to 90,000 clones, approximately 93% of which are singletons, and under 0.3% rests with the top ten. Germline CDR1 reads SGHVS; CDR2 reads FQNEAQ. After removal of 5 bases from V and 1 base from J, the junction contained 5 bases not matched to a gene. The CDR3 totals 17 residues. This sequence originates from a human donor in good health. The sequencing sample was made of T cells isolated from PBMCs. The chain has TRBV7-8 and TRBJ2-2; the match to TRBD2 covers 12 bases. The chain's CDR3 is CASSPWTSGMNTGELFF. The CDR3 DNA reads TGTGCCAGCAGCCCTTGGACTAGCGGGATGAACACCGGGGAGCTGTTTTTT.